These 19 T cell receptor beta chains came from one sample sequenced in a study of cytomegalovirus exposure and HLA in healthy donors. A multiplex PCR was run with 60 Vbeta primers and 13 Jbeta primers. The table came from immunoSEQ multiplex PCR; TCRdb's copy has only in-frame clones and leaves some out. This repertoire shows 150,000 to 200,000 clones, approximately 81% found once; its top ten account for around 2.6%. The sample taken for sequencing was PBMCs. These receptors came from a female donor in good health and CMV-seronegative.

The genes are TRBV4-2 and TRBJ2-3; no clear D. This CDR3 has 12 residues. Between the trimmed V and J ends, which lost 4 bases and 6 bases, there was a span of 8 bases. Germline CDR1 reads LGHNA; CDR2 reads YNFKEQ. CDR3 sequence: CASSLPGDTQYF. The DNA for the CDR3 is TGTGCCAGCAGCCTCCCCGGGGATACGCAGTATTTT.

This rearrangement joins TRBV4-2 to TRBJ2-7, with 9 bases identical to TRBD2. J lost 6 bases, V lost 0 bases, and 9 bases had no gene match. This CDR3 has 16 amino acids. The germline V gene has CDR1 LGHNA and CDR2 YNFKEQ. The CDR3 nucleotides read TGTGCCAGCAGCCAAGAACTAGCGGGTCTCCCTACCGAGCAGTACTTC. Its protein is CASSQELAGLPTEQYF.

J is TRBJ1-2 and V is TRBV6-1, with 9 bases identical to TRBD1. Germline V gene lookup returns CDR1 MNHNS and CDR2 SASEGT. V lost 3 bases, J lost 4 bases, and 15 bases stayed unmatched. There are 18 residues in the CDR3. As DNA, the CDR3 is TGTGCCAGCAGTGACCAGCCCCCCGGGACAGGGATCTCCTATGGCTACACCTTC. Its protein is CASSDQPPGTGISYGYTF.

The chain combines TRBV28 with TRBJ2-7; 9 nucleotides match TRBD1. The germline gives CDR1 MDHEN, CDR2 SYDVKM. V trimming: 1 base; J trimming: 5 bases; junction bases outside the gene matches: 6. The CDR3 is made up of 15 amino acids. The CDR3 nucleotides are TGTGCCAGCAGTTTATCCTGGACAGGGGTGGACGAGCAGTACTTC. This translates into CASSLSWTGVDEQYF.

This clone occurred a few times. Other DNA sequences within the sample encode an identical CDR3. The chain combines TRBV7-9 with TRBJ2-2; 7 bases line up with TRBD2. J was trimmed by 1 base and V by 1 base; bases with no gene match: 0. The germline V gene encodes CDR1 SEHNR and CDR2 FQNEAQ (reference sequence). The CDR3 spans 15 residues. CDR3 sequence: CASSLGGGNTGELFF. For the CDR3, the DNA is TGTGCCAGCAGCTTAGGCGGGGGGAACACCGGGGAGCTGTTTTTT. Together with reference TRBV7-9 and TRBJ2-2, the CDR3 gives the full variable domain: DTGVSQNPRHKITKRGQNVTFRCDPISEHNRLYWYRQTLGQGPEFLTYFQNEAQLEKSRLLSDRFSAERPKGSFSTLEIQRTEQGDSAMYLCASSLGGGNTGELFFGEGSRLTVL.

The chain is built from TRBV5-1 and TRBJ2-3, with 8 bases identical to TRBD1. CDR1 SGHRS and CDR2 YFSETQ come from the germline V gene. Trimming removed 4 bases from V and 3 bases from J; junction bases left unmatched: 7. This CDR3 is built from 15 residues. The CDR3 protein is CASSASGGRTDTQYF. The CDR3 DNA sequence: TGCGCCAGCAGCGCCTCAGGGGGCAGGACAGATACGCAGTATTTT.

The V call is TRBV18, the J call TRBJ2-1; 7 bases fit TRBD2. The V gene's germline CDR1 is KGHSH and CDR2 LQKENI. Unmatched junction bases numbered 14, after V lost 6 bases and J lost 9 bases. This CDR3 spans 15 amino acids. Here the CDR3 reads CASSPSGAGTGEQFF. The CDR3 DNA reads as TGTGCCAGCTCCCCTAGCGGAGCTGGGACGGGTGAGCAGTTCTTC.

This clone was recorded a few times. The V gene is TRBV7-2, the J gene TRBJ1-6; TRBD1 aligns across 7 bases. Losses at the gene ends were 3 bases for V and 7 bases for J; bases not matched to a gene: 0. The CDR3 runs 13 residues. The germline CDR1 and CDR2 sequences are SGHTA and FQGNSA. CDR3 DNA sequence: TGTGCCAGCAGCTTGACAGGGAATTCACCCCTCCACTTT. Translated: CASSLTGNSPLHF.

The J gene is TRBJ2-3, the V gene TRBV5-1; D gene uncertain. Germline lookup yields CDR1 SGHRS and CDR2 YFSETQ. The CDR3 sequence is 12 residues long. V lost 8 bases to trimming and J lost 6 bases, with 13 bases between them. CDR3 in DNA: TGCGCCAGTAAGACCCCAGCGGATACGCAGTATTTT. This gives the protein CASKTPADTQYF.

This chain connects TRBV18 to TRBJ2-6; D is undetermined. In germline, CDR1 is KGHSH, CDR2 LQKENI. This CDR3 is built from 15 residues. Trimming removed 6 bases at V and 0 bases at J, with 9 bases between. As DNA, the CDR3 is TGTGCCAGCTCTATGAGTTACTCTGGGGCCAACGTCCTGACTTTC. It codes for CASSMSYSGANVLTF.

The rearrangement links TRBV4-2 to TRBJ2-2, with 7 bases identical to TRBD2. The trim removed 3 bases at V and 1 base at J, leaving 2 bases unmatched. Germline V gene data show CDR1 as LGHNA and CDR2 as YNFKEQ. CDR3 size: 15 residues. The CDR3 protein is CASSHLAVNTGELFF. The CDR3 DNA reads TGTGCCAGCAGCCACCTAGCGGTGAACACCGGGGAGCTGTTTTTT.

The chain uses TRBV6-5 and TRBJ2-2, with D possibly being TRBD2 (5 bases). The CDR3 has 14 residues. Germline CDR1 is MNHEY and CDR2 is SVGAGI. The germline V and J ends were trimmed by 6 bases and 6 bases, with 14 bases remaining between them. The CDR3 region is CASRGGRSSGELFF. The CDR3 nucleotides read TGTGCCAGCAGAGGAGGCAGGTCATCCGGGGAGCTGTTTTTT.

The chain employs TRBV28 and TRBJ1-5; 8 nucleotides line up with TRBD1. This CDR3 region has 13 residues. Germline V lookup: CDR1 MDHEN, CDR2 SYDVKM. V shed 8 bases and J 4 bases; nucleotides not matched to a gene: 4. The CDR3 coding sequence is TGTGCCAGCCGGAGACAGGGGAATCAGCCCCAGCATTTT. Amino acid sequence: CASRRQGNQPQHF.

The V gene is TRBV6-1, the J gene TRBJ1-6; perhaps TRBD1 as D (5 bases). V lost 3 bases and J 0 bases, leaving 12 bases between the germline ends. Looked up from germline, CDR1 is MNHNS and CDR2 is SASEGT. This CDR3 spans 17 amino acids. The CDR3 sequence: CASSETAPSSYNSPLHF. DNA for the CDR3: TGTGCCAGCAGTGAGACAGCTCCGAGCTCCTATAATTCACCCCTCCACTTT.

The CDR3 DNA sequence: TGTGCCAGTAGGAGGGACAGACGGCAGCCCCAGCATTTT. Its protein product is CASRRDRRQPQHF. J is TRBJ1-5 and V is TRBV19; 7 bases line up with TRBD1. The CDR3 runs to 13 residues. Per germline, CDR1 LNHDA and CDR2 SQIVND (reference sequence). Trimming removed 6 bases from V and 7 bases from J; junction bases left unmatched: 6.

This clone was seen a single time. The CDR3 loop reads CASSLQDRGPYEQYF. CDR3 bases: TGTGCCAGCAGCTTGCAGGACAGGGGTCCCTACGAGCAGTACTTC. The chain uses TRBV7-6 and TRBJ2-7, with 9 bases lining up with TRBD1. The germline gives CDR1 SGHVS, CDR2 FNYEAQ. After removal of 3 bases from V and 2 bases from J, the junction contained 5 bases not matched to a gene. The CDR3 is 15 amino acids.

This clone was counted between two and nine times. The rearrangement joins TRBV2 to TRBJ2-1; TRBD1 might be the D (6 bases). V was trimmed by 5 bases and J by 9 bases, leaving 20 bases between them. The germline V gene encodes CDR1 SNHLY and CDR2 FYNNEI. The CDR3 spans 15 residues. The CDR3, as DNA: TGTGCCAGCAGTTGGGACACCGGAAGGGATGGTGAGCAGTTCTTC. As protein: CASSWDTGRDGEQFF.

The chain links TRBV5-1 to TRBJ1-1, with D perhaps matching TRBD1 (6 bases). Germline assignment: CDR1 SGHRS and CDR2 YFSETQ. Deletions cut 0 bases from V and 5 bases from J, with 17 bases between. This CDR3 contains 16 residues. DNA for the CDR3: TGCGCCAGCAGCTTGGCGGGGACGGGGAGGGGGACTGAAGCTTTCTTT. This encodes CASSLAGTGRGTEAFF.

This clone appeared once. The chain has TRBV4-3 and TRBJ2-7; possible D gene TRBD2, 5 bases. Trimming removed 1 base from V and 3 bases from J, with 19 bases in between. The CDR3 covers 17 residues. CDR1 and CDR2 (germline): LGHNA, YSLEER. The CDR3 region is CASSQGRVSGTIYEQYF. The CDR3 nucleotides are TGCGCCAGCAGCCAAGGAAGGGTGAGCGGAACCATCTACGAGCAGTACTTC.